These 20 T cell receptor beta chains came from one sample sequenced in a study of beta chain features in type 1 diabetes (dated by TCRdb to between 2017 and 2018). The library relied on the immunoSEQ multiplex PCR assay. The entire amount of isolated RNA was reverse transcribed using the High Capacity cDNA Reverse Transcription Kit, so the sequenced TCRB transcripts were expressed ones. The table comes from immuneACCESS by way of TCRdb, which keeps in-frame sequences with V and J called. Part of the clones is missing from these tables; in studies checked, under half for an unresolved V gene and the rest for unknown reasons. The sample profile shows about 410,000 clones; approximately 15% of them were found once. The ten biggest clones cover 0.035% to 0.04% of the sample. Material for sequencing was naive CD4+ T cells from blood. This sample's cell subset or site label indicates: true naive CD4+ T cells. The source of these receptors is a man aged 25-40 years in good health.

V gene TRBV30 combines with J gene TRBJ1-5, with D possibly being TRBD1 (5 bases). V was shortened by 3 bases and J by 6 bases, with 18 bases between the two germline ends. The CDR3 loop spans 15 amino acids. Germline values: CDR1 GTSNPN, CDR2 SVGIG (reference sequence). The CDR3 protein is CAWRPLGTAAQPQHF. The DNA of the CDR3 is TGTGCCTGGAGACCCCTGGGGACGGCCGCTCAGCCCCAGCATTTT.

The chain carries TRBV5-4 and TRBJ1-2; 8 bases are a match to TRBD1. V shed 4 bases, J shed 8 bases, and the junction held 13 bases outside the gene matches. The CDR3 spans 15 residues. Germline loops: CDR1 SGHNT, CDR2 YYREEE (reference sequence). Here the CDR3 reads CASSERTGRSEGYTF. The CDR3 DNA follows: TGTGCCAGCAGCGAGAGGACAGGGCGAAGTGAAGGCTACACCTTC.

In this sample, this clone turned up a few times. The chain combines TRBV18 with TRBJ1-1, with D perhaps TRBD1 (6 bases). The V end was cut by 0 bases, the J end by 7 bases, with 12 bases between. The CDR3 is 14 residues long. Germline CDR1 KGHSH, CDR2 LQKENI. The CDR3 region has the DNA TGTGCCAGCTCACCACCCTCGGGGGCAGATGAAGCTTTCTTT. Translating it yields CASSPPSGADEAFF. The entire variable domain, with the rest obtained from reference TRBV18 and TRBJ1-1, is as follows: NAGVMQNPRHLVRRRGQEARLRCSPMKGHSHVYWYRQLPEEGLKFMVYLQKENIIDESGMPKERFSAEFPKEGPSILRIQQVVRGDSAAYFCASSPPSGADEAFFGQGTRLTVV.

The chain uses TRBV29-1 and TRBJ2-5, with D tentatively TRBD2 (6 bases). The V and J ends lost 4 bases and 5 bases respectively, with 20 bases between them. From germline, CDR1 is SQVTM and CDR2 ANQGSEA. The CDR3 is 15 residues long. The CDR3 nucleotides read TGCAGCGTTGTAAAGGGGACTCTCGCGCACGAGACCCAGTACTTC. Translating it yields CSVVKGTLAHETQYF.

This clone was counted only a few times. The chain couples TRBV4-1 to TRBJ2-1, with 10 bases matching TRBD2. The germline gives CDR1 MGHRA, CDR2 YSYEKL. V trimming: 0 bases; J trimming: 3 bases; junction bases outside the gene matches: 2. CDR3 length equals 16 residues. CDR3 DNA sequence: TGCGCCAGCAGCCAAGATACTAGCGGGGTCTACAATGAGCAGTTCTTC. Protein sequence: CASSQDTSGVYNEQFF.

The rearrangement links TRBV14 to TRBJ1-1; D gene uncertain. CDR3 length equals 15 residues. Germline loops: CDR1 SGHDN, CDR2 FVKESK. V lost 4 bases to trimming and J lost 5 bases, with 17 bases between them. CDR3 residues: CASSPTAGSFTEAFF. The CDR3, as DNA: TGTGCCAGCAGCCCTACTGCGGGGAGTTTTACTGAAGCTTTCTTT.

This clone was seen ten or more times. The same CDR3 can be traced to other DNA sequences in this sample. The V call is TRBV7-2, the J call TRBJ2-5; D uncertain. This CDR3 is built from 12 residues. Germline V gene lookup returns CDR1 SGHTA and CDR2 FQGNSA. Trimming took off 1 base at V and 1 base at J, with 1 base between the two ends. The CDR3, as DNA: TGTGCCAGCAGCTTAGGCCAAGAGACCCAGTACTTC. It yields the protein CASSLGQETQYF.

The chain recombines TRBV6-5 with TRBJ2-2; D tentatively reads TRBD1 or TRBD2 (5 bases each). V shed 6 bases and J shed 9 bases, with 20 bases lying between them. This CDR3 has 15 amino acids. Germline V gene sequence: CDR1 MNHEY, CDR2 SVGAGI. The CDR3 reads CASSTGTLLGRELFF. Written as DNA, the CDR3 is TGTGCCAGCAGCACCGGGACGCTCCTGGGGAGGGAGCTGTTTTTT.

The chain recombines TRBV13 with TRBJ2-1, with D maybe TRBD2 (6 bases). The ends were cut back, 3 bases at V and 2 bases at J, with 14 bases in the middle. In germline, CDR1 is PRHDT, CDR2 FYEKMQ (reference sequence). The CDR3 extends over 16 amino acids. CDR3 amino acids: CASSFVGRGTYNEQFF. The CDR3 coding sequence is TGTGCCAGCAGCTTCGTCGGGAGAGGAACCTACAATGAGCAGTTCTTC.

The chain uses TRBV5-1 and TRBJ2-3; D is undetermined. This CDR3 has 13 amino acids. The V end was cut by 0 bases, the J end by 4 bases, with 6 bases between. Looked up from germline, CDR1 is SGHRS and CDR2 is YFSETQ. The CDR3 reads CASSLAGPDTQYF. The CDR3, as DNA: TGCGCCAGCAGCTTGGCAGGTCCAGATACGCAGTATTTT.

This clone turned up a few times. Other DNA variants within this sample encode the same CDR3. CDR3 loop: CASSRVETQYF. CDR3 nucleotides: TGTGCCAGCAGCAGAGTGGAGACCCAGTACTTC. This chain uses TRBV7-2 with TRBJ2-5; D is ambiguous. There are 11 residues in the CDR3. The germline V gene encodes CDR1 SGHTA and CDR2 FQGNSA. Trimming took 5 bases from V and 5 from J, leaving 6 bases between them.

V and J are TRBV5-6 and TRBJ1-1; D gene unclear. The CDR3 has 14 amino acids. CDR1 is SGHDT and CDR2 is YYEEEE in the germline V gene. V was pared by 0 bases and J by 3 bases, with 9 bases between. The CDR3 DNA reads TGTGCCAGCAGCTTGGTAAGCGCGGACACTGAAGCTTTCTTT. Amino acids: CASSLVSADTEAFF.

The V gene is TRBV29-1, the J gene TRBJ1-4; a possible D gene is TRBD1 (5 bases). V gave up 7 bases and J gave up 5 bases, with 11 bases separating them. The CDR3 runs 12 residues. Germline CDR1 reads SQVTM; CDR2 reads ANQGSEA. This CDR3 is CSGRQGNEKLFF. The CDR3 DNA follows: TGCAGCGGTCGCCAGGGCAATGAAAAACTGTTTTTT.

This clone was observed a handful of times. The CDR3 region has the DNA TGTGCCTGGCGGGGGTTCCGGGCAATCGACACTGAAGCTTTCTTT. It translates to CAWRGFRAIDTEAFF. The genes are TRBV30 and TRBJ1-1, with D tentatively TRBD1 (5 bases). Germline V gene lookup returns CDR1 GTSNPN and CDR2 SVGIG (reference sequence). The V and J ends lost 5 bases and 3 bases respectively, with 19 bases between them. The CDR3 loop spans 15 amino acids.

The CDR3 sequence is CASSPLQGGNEQFF. The DNA of the CDR3 is TGCGCCAGCAGCCCCCTACAGGGAGGCAATGAGCAGTTCTTC. J is TRBJ2-1 and V is TRBV4-3, with D perhaps matching TRBD1 or TRBD2 (6 bases each). CDR1 and CDR2 (germline): LGHNA, YSLEER. V dropped 4 bases and J dropped 6 bases, with 13 bases sitting between them. The CDR3 extends over 14 amino acids.

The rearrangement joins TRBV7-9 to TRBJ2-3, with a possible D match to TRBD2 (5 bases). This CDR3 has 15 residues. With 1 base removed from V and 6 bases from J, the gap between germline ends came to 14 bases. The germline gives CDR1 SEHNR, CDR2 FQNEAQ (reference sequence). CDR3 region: CASSLVWRAWDTQYF. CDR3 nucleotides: TGTGCCAGCAGCTTAGTTTGGCGGGCTTGGGATACGCAGTATTTT. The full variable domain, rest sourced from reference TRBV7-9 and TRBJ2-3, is DTGVSQNPRHKITKRGQNVTFRCDPISEHNRLYWYRQTLGQGPEFLTYFQNEAQLEKSRLLSDRFSAERPKGSFSTLEIQRTEQGDSAMYLCASSLVWRAWDTQYFGPGTRLTVL.

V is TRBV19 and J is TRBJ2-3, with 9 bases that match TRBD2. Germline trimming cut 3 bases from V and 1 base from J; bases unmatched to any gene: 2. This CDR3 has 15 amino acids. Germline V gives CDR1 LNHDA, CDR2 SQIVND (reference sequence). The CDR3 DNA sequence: TGTGCCAGTAGTATGACTAGCGGACGCACAGATACGCAGTATTTT. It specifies CASSMTSGRTDTQYF.

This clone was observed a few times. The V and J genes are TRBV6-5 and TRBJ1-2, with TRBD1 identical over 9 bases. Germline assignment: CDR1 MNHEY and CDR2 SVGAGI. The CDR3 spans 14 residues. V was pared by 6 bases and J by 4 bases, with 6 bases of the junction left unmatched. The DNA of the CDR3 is TGTGCCAGCAGCCCTGGACAGGGGAGCTATGGCTACACCTTC. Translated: CASSPGQGSYGYTF.

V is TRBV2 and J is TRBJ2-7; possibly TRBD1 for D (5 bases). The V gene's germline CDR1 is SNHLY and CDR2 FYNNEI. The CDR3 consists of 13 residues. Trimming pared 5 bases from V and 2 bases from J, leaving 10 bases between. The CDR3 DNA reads TGTGCCAGCAGTCAGACAGTCACCTACGAGCAGTACGTC. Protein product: CASSQTVTYEQYV.

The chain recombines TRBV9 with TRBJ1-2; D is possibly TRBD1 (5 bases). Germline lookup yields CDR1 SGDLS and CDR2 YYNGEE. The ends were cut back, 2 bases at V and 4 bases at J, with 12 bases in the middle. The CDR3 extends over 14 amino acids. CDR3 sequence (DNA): TGTGCCAGCAGCGTCGAGGGGCGAGGCTATGGCTACACCTTC. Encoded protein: CASSVEGRGYGYTF.